These 10 T cell receptor beta chains were sequenced from one sample in a study of blood T cells in healthy people across ages. A J-beta primer mix and a sample-barcoded 5' primer were used in a second PCR of about 7 to 12 cycles. Each CDR3 protein gets one entry after TCRdb re-called the 5' RACE reads with MiXCR. The sample comprises 380,000 or so distinct CDR3 sequences, about half of which are singletons, and 51% rests with the top ten. The sample was blood. These TCRs come from a man between 60 and 70 years old in good health.

CDR3 in amino acids: CSAPRAAGGNEQFF. The CDR3 DNA is TGCAGTGCCCCTCGCGCCGCCGGGGGCAATGAGCAGTTCTTC. The chain carries TRBV20-1 and TRBJ2-1; perhaps TRBD2 as D (6 bases). The CDR3 spans 14 residues. Germline values: CDR1 DFQATT, CDR2 SNEGSKA (reference sequence). Trimming left V 6 bases short and J 6 bases short, with 18 bases between.

CDR3 protein: CSARGGRTYEQYF. The CDR3 coding sequence is TGCAGTGCTAGGGGGGGCCGGACCTACGAGCAGTACTTC. V usage is TRBV20-1 and J usage is TRBJ2-7; D may match TRBD1 or TRBD2 (6 bases each). This CDR3 region has 13 residues. Germline V lookup: CDR1 DFQATT, CDR2 SNEGSKA (reference sequence). Trimming removed 3 bases at V and 2 bases at J, with 11 bases between.

The genes are TRBV6-6 and TRBJ2-7; 7 nucleotides agree with TRBD1. CDR3 size: 15 residues. The ends lost 6 bases at V and 0 bases at J; junction bases unmatched: 8. Germline assignment: CDR1 MNHNY and CDR2 SVGAGI (reference sequence). CDR3 sequence reads: CASRADRASSYEQYF. Here the CDR3 DNA reads TGTGCCAGCAGAGCCGACAGGGCCTCCTCCTACGAGCAGTACTTC.

The chain employs TRBV2 and TRBJ2-1, with TRBD1 matching over 7 bases. This CDR3 contains 15 residues. Germline V gives CDR1 SNHLY, CDR2 FYNNEI. The J segment lost 7 bases and the V segment lost 3 bases, leaving 9 bases of the junction unmatched. CDR3 loop: CASSDGQGVRNEQFF. The CDR3 coding sequence is TGTGCCAGCAGTGACGGTCAGGGGGTGCGGAATGAGCAGTTCTTC.

J is TRBJ1-1 and V is TRBV27; D might be TRBD1 (5 bases). From germline, CDR1 is MNHEY and CDR2 SMNVEV (reference sequence). The length of the CDR3 is 14 residues. The ends were cut back, 2 bases at V and 6 bases at J, with 13 bases in the middle. CDR3 DNA sequence: TGTGCCAGCAGTTTAGTTCCGGGGCCGCCTGAAGCTTTCTTT. It yields the protein CASSLVPGPPEAFF.

The CDR3 DNA reads as TGTGCCAGCAGTTTGGAGGGAGGGCTGGGGGATGAGCAGTTCTTC. It is translated as CASSLEGGLGDEQFF. The chain combines TRBV27 with TRBJ2-1; 7 bases agree with TRBD2. The V gene end was trimmed by 3 bases and the J gene end by 8 bases; junction bases not matched to a gene: 10. Germline CDR1 is MNHEY and CDR2 is SMNVEV (reference sequence). The length of the CDR3 is 15 residues.

The chain is built from TRBV7-3 and TRBJ2-2; D is uncertain. Germline lookup yields CDR1 SGHTA and CDR2 FQGTGA. The V end lost 1 base, the J end lost 5 bases, and 8 bases lay between the germline ends. The CDR3 is made up of 14 amino acids. The CDR3 nucleotides read TGTGCCAGCAGCTTAATTTCCGGAACCGGGGAGCTGTTTTTT. Protein sequence: CASSLISGTGELFF.

This clonotype was observed many times. The chain combines TRBV15 with TRBJ1-5; 8 nucleotides match TRBD1. V gave up 5 bases and J gave up 5 bases; unmatched junction bases: 5. Germline V gives CDR1 LNHNV, CDR2 YYDKDF (reference sequence). CDR3 length equals 14 residues. Here the CDR3 reads CATSGDRGYQPQHF. The CDR3 DNA reads as TGTGCCACCAGCGGCGACAGGGGATATCAGCCCCAGCATTTT.

The chain carries TRBV7-2 and TRBJ2-1; tentatively, D is TRBD1 (5 bases). Germline V gene data show CDR1 as SGHTA and CDR2 as FQGNSA. The CDR3 loop spans 16 amino acids. V lost 5 bases to trimming and J lost 2 bases, with 16 bases between them. CDR3: CASSPGWRGAYNEQFF. In DNA, the CDR3 is TGTGCCAGCAGCCCAGGGTGGCGCGGAGCCTACAATGAGCAGTTCTTC. Combining the CDR3 with reference TRBV7-2 and TRBJ2-1 gives the whole variable domain GAGVSQSPSNKVTEKGKDVELRCDPISGHTALYWYRQSLGQGLEFLIYFQGNSAPDKSGLPSDRFSAERTGGSVSTLTIQRTQQEDSAVYLCASSPGWRGAYNEQFFGPGTRLTVL.

The chain joins TRBV6-5 to TRBJ2-5; TRBD1 matches at 10 bases. The better agreement between TRBJ2-7 and the DNA end casts doubt on the J call. The CDR3 has 18 residues. CDR1 is MNHEY and CDR2 is SVGAGI in the germline V gene. The CDR3 loop reads CASSYLPYGGTGESEQYF. As DNA, the CDR3 is TGTGCCAGCAGTTACCTACCGTACGGGGGGACAGGGGAAAGCGAGCAGTACTTC.